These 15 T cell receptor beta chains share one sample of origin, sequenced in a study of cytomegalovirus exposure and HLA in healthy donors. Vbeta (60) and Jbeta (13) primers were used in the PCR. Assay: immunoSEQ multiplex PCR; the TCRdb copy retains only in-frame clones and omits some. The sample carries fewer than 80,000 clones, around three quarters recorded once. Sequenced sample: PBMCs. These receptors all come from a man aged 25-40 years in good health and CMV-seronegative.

As DNA, the CDR3 is TGTGCCAGCAGCCATCCAGCGGGGTACACCGGGGAGCTGTTTTTT. Translation: CASSHPAGYTGELFF. The V and J genes are TRBV4-2 and TRBJ2-2, with TRBD2 matching 7 bases. The junction had 4 bases not matched to a gene; V was cut back by 3 bases and J by 3 bases. The CDR3 is 15 amino acids. Germline lookup yields CDR1 LGHNA and CDR2 YNFKEQ.

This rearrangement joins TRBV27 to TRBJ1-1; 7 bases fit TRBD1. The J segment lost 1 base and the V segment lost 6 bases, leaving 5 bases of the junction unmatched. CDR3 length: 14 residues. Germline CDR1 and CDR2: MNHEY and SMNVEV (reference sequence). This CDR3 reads CASRSGGTNTEAFF. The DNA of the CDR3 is TGTGCCAGCAGGTCAGGGGGGACGAACACTGAAGCTTTCTTT.

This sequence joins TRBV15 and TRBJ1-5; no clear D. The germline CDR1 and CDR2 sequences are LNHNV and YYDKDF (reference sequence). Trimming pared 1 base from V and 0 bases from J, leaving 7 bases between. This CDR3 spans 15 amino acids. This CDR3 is CATSRVLYSNQPQHF. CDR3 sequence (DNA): TGTGCCACCAGCAGAGTACTGTATAGCAATCAGCCCCAGCATTTT. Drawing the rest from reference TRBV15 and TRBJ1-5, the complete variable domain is DAMVIQNPRYQVTQFGKPVTLSCSQTLNHNVMYWYQQKSSQAPKLLFHYYDKDFNNEADTPDNFQSRRPNTSFCFLDIRSPGLGDTAMYLCATSRVLYSNQPQHFGDGTRLSIL.

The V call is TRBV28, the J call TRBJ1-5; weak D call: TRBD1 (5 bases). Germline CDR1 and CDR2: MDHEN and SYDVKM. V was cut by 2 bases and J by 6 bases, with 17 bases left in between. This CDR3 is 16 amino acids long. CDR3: CASSLRGRVQGQPQHF. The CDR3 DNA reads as TGTGCCAGCAGTTTAAGAGGCAGGGTCCAGGGTCAGCCCCAGCATTTT.

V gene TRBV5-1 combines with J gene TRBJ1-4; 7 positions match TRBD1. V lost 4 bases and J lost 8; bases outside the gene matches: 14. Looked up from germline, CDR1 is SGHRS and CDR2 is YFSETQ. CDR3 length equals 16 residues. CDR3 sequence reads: CASSTRSGTAGEKLFF. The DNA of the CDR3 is TGCGCCAGCAGCACCCGGTCCGGGACAGCAGGAGAAAAACTGTTTTTT.

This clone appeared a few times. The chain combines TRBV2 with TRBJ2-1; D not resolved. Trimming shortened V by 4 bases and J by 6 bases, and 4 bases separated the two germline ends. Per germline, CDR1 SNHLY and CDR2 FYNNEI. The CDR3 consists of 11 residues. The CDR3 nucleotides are TGTGCCAGCAGTGGACTCAATGAGCAGTTCTTC. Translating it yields CASSGLNEQFF.

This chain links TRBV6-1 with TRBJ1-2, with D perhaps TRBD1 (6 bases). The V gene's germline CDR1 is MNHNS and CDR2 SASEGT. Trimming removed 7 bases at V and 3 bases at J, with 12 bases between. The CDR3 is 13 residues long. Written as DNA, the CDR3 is TGTGCCAGCACTGGGACAAATGACTATGGCTACACCTTC. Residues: CASTGTNDYGYTF.

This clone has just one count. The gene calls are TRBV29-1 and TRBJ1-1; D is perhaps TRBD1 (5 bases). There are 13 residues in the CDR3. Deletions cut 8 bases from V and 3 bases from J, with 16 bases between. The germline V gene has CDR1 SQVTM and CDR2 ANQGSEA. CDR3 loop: CSPSRWGDTEAFF. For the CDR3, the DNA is TGCAGCCCGTCAAGATGGGGCGACACTGAAGCTTTCTTT. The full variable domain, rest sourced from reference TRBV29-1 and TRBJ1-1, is SAVISQKPSRDICQRGTSLTIQCQVDSQVTMMFWYRQQPGQSLTLIATANQGSEATYESGFVIDKFPISRPNLTFSTLTVSNMSPEDSSIYLCSPSRWGDTEAFFGQGTRLTVV.

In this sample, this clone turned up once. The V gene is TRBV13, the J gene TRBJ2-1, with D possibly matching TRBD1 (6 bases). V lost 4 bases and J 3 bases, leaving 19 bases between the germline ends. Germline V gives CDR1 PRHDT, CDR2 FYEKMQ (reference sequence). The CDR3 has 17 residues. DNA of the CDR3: TGTGCCAGCAGCTCTAGTGCAGGGGTCCTACTCTACAATGAGCAGTTCTTC. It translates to CASSSSAGVLLYNEQFF.

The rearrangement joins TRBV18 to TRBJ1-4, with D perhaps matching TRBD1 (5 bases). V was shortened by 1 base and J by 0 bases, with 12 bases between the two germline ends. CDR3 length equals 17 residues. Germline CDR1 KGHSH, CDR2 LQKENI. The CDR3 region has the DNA TGTGCCAGCTCACCACTTAATCCGGGGGCAACTAATGAAAAACTGTTTTTT. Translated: CASSPLNPGATNEKLFF.

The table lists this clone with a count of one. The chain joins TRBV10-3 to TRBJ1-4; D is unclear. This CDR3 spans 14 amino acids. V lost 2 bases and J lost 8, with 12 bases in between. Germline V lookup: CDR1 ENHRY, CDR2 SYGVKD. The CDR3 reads CAISEGRLSEKLFF. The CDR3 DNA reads TGTGCCATCAGTGAGGGCCGACTTTCGGAAAAACTGTTTTTT.

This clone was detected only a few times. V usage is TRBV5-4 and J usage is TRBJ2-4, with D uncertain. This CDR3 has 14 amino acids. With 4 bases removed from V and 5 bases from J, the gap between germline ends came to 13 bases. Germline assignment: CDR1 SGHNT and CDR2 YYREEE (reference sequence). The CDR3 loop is CASSLQSFENIQYF. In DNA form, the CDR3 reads TGTGCCAGCAGCCTCCAGTCCTTTGAAAACATTCAGTACTTC.

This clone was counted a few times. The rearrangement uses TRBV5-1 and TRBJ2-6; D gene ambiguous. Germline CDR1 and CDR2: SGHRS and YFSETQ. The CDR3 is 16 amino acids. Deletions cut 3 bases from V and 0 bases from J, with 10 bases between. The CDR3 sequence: CASSSSVHSGANVLTF. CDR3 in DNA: TGCGCCAGCAGCTCCTCGGTTCACTCTGGGGCCAACGTCCTGACTTTC.

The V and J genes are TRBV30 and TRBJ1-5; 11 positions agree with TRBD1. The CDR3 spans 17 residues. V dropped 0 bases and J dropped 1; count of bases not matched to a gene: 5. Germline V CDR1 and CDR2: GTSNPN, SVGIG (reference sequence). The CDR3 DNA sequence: TGTGCCTGGAGTGTAAGGGACAGGGGGAGAAGCAATCAGCCCCAGCATTTT. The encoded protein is CAWSVRDRGRSNQPQHF. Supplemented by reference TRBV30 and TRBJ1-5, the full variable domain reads SQTIHQWPATLVQPVGSPLSLECTVEGTSNPNLYWYRQAAGRGLQLLFYSVGIGQISSEVPQNLSASRPQDRQFILSSKKLLLSDSGFYLCAWSVRDRGRSNQPQHFGDGTRLSIL.

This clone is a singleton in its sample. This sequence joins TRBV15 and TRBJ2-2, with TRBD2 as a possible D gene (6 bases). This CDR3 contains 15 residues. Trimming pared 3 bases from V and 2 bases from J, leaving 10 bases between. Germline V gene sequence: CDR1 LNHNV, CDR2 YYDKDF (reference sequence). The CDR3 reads CATSSGTLNTGELFF. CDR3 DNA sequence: TGTGCCACCAGCAGTGGGACTCTCAACACCGGGGAGCTGTTTTTT.